What follows are 18 T cell receptor beta chains derived from one specimen sequenced in a study of T cells after yellow fever vaccination. Each CDR3 protein gets one entry after TCRdb re-called the 5' RACE reads with MiXCR. The table has just under 600,000 distinct CDR3 sequences, about 13% seen once. The sample consisted of PBMCs, taken on the day of the yellow fever booster vaccination. These receptors all stem from a man aged 30-40 years who received the YFV17D yellow fever vaccine.

This clonotype was found a few times. The V call is TRBV7-6, the J call TRBJ2-1; 10 bases map to TRBD1. V lost 2 bases to trimming and J lost 10 bases; unmatched junction nucleotides: 17. In germline, CDR1 is SGHVS, CDR2 FNYEAQ. This CDR3 has 18 amino acids. CDR3 in DNA: TGTGCCAGCAGCTTAACTAAGACAGGGGGCGCCGCTTTCCGAGAGCAGTTCTTC. Translation: CASSLTKTGGAAFREQFF.

The rearrangement uses TRBV5-1 and TRBJ1-4, with D possibly being TRBD1 (5 bases). The CDR3 contains 13 residues. Per germline, CDR1 SGHRS and CDR2 YFSETQ. Deletions cut 5 bases from V and 13 bases from J, with 18 bases between. CDR3 in DNA: TGCGCCAGCAGTGTCGACAGCTCCTGGGGACTGTTTTTT. This sequence encodes CASSVDSSWGLFF.

This chain uses TRBV5-6 with TRBJ1-2; D call uncertain. Per the germline V gene, CDR1 is SGHDT and CDR2 is YYEEEE. Trimming took 2 bases from V and 0 from J, leaving 8 bases between them. The CDR3 extends over 14 amino acids. CDR3 sequence: CASSFPGANYGYTF. The CDR3, as DNA: TGTGCCAGCAGCTTTCCCGGAGCTAACTATGGCTACACCTTC. Full variable domain (missing parts from reference TRBV5-6 and TRBJ1-2): DAGVTQSPTHLIKTRGQQVTLRCSPKSGHDTVSWYQQALGQGPQFIFQYYEEEERQRGNFPDRFSGHQFPNYSSELNVNALLLGDSALYLCASSFPGANYGYTFGSGTRLTVV.

This chain links TRBV5-5 with TRBJ2-5; TRBD2 aligns across 7 bases. This CDR3 is built from 15 residues. From germline, CDR1 is SGHKS and CDR2 YYEKEE (reference sequence). With 4 bases clipped from V and 3 bases from J, the junction kept 9 bases outside the gene matches. CDR3 DNA: TGTGCCAGCAGCACCGACAGACTAGCAGAAGAGACCCAGTACTTC. This sequence encodes CASSTDRLAEETQYF.

This clonotype was counted many times. The V call is TRBV5-1, the J call TRBJ2-1, with D perhaps matching TRBD2 (6 bases). Germline V gives CDR1 SGHRS, CDR2 YFSETQ. There are 17 residues in the CDR3. V gave up 3 bases and J gave up 0 bases, with 16 bases separating them. In DNA form, the CDR3 reads TGCGCCAGCAGCTCCCTGGGGGAGGCCTCCTCCTACAATGAGCAGTTCTTC. Encoded protein: CASSSLGEASSYNEQFF.

This rearrangement joins TRBV7-8 to TRBJ1-1; a weak D match, TRBD1 (5 bases). Germline V gene sequence: CDR1 SGHVS, CDR2 FQNEAQ. Deletions cut 5 bases from V and 0 bases from J, with 16 bases between. The CDR3 runs 16 residues. This chain's CDR3 is CASSPLRGEMNTEAFF. CDR3 coding DNA: TGTGCCAGCAGCCCCCTGAGAGGGGAGATGAACACTGAAGCTTTCTTT.

The chain recombines TRBV12-3 or TRBV12-4 with TRBJ1-2; no definite D call. CDR3 length: 12 amino acids. Trimming removed 6 bases from V and 2 bases from J, with 7 bases in between. The CDR3 DNA is TGTGCCAGCAGGACTAACAACTATGGCTACACCTTC. Translation: CASRTNNYGYTF.

This clonotype was detected only a few times. The gene calls are TRBV5-1 and TRBJ1-1; the D gene is possibly TRBD1 (6 bases). Trimming pared 0 bases from V and 3 bases from J, leaving 12 bases between. The CDR3 runs 15 residues. CDR1 and CDR2 (germline): SGHRS, YFSETQ. CDR3 sequence: CASSLVAGAYTEAFF. Written as DNA, the CDR3 is TGCGCCAGCAGCTTGGTAGCGGGGGCCTACACTGAAGCTTTCTTT.

The sample holds a few counts of this clonotype. The V gene is TRBV4-2, the J gene TRBJ2-7, with no clear D. There are 13 residues in the CDR3. In germline, CDR1 is LGHNA, CDR2 YNFKEQ. V was pared by 1 base and J by 3 bases, with 7 bases between. The CDR3 region is CASSQGTFYEQYF. The DNA for the CDR3 is TGTGCCAGCAGCCAAGGTACCTTCTACGAGCAGTACTTC.

CDR3 amino acids: CSARDGGRVTDTQYF. Written as DNA, the CDR3 is TGCAGTGCTAGAGATGGCGGGAGGGTCACAGATACGCAGTATTTT. The chain carries TRBV20-1 and TRBJ2-3, with 9 bases fitting TRBD2. With V trimmed by 0 bases and J by 2 bases, 3 bases remained unmatched. The germline V gene has CDR1 DFQATT and CDR2 SNEGSKA (reference sequence). The CDR3 covers 15 residues.

The rearrangement joins TRBV5-4 to TRBJ2-2, with a tentative D call TRBD1 (5 bases). This CDR3 has 14 amino acids. Germline lookup yields CDR1 SGHNT and CDR2 YYREEE (reference sequence). V was cut by 4 bases and J by 7 bases, with 14 bases left in between. The CDR3 loop reads CASSRVQGDGELFF. The CDR3 coding sequence is TGTGCCAGCAGCCGAGTCCAGGGCGACGGGGAGCTGTTTTTT.

The chain couples TRBV9 to TRBJ2-2; D is ambiguous. With 0 bases removed from V and 9 bases from J, the gap between germline ends came to 12 bases. In germline, CDR1 is SGDLS, CDR2 YYNGEE. CDR3 length: 14 amino acids. CDR3 sequence (DNA): TGTGCCAGCAGCGTAGAAGGCGGCCACCGGGAGCTGTTTTTT. Translation gives CASSVEGGHRELFF.

The chain uses TRBV27 and TRBJ2-1; no firm D call. The CDR3 totals 14 residues. Germline CDR1 is MNHEY and CDR2 is SMNVEV (reference sequence). V shed 5 bases and J shed 7 bases, with 15 bases lying between them. The CDR3 loop is CASSIIKEENEQFF. DNA of the CDR3: TGTGCCAGCAGTATAATAAAGGAAGAGAATGAGCAGTTCTTC.

This clonotype was detected ten times or more. This chain uses TRBV20-1 with TRBJ2-1; D ambiguous. Trimming cost V 5 bases and J 6 bases, with 11 bases left between them. The CDR3 spans 12 residues. Germline lookup yields CDR1 DFQATT and CDR2 SNEGSKA (reference sequence). The CDR3 DNA reads as TGCAGTGCTGGAATGGGTTCCAATGAGCAGTTCTTC. Translated: CSAGMGSNEQFF.

The chain uses TRBV6-5 and TRBJ2-2; D possibly corresponds to TRBD2 (5 bases). The CDR3 has 17 amino acids. Per germline, CDR1 MNHEY and CDR2 SVGAGI. V gave up 0 bases and J gave up 0 bases, with 11 bases separating them. CDR3 in DNA: TGTGCCAGCAGTTACTCTCTGGGGAGCGCGAACACCGGGGAGCTGTTTTTT. Amino acid sequence: CASSYSLGSANTGELFF.

V gene TRBV5-5 combines with J gene TRBJ1-1; a weak D match, TRBD1 (5 bases). The V end was cut by 3 bases, the J end by 0 bases, with 12 bases between. The CDR3 is 15 residues long. CDR1 SGHKS and CDR2 YYEKEE come from the germline V gene (reference sequence). CDR3 sequence: CASSSGGFMNTEAFF. The CDR3 nucleotides read TGTGCCAGCAGCTCGGGGGGGTTTATGAACACTGAAGCTTTCTTT.

The J gene is TRBJ2-7, the V gene TRBV20-1; possibly TRBD1 or TRBD2 for D (5 bases each). The V gene's germline CDR1 is DFQATT and CDR2 SNEGSKA (reference sequence). Trimming pared 7 bases from V and 6 bases from J, leaving 19 bases between. This CDR3 region has 13 residues. The CDR3 DNA is TGCAGTGTTCCGCCGGGACGAGGGGTCGAGCAGTACTTC. It specifies CSVPPGRGVEQYF.

This clonotype was seen only a few times. The rearrangement uses TRBV20-1 and TRBJ2-3; tentative D call: TRBD1 (6 bases). Germline assignment: CDR1 DFQATT and CDR2 SNEGSKA (reference sequence). The CDR3 is 14 residues long. V was shortened by 3 bases and J by 2 bases, with 12 bases between the two germline ends. The CDR3 region has the DNA TGCAGTGCTAGGAGGGGGAGCGACACAGATACGCAGTATTTT. It encodes CSARRGSDTDTQYF.